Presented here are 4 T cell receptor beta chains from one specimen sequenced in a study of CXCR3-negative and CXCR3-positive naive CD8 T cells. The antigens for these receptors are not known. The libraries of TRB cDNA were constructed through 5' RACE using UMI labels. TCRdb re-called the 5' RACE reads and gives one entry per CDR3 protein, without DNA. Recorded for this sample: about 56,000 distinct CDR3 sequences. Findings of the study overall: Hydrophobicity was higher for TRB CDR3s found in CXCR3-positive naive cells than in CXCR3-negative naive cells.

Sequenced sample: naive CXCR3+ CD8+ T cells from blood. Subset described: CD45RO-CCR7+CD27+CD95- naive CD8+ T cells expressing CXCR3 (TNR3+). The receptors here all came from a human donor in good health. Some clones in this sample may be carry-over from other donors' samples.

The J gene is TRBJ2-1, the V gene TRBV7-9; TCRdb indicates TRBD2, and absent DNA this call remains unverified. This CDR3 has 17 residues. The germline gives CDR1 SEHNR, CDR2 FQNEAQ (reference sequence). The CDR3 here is CASSLGRTAGRPNEQFF. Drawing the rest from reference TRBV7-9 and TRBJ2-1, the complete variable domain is DTGVSQNPRHKITKRGQNVTFRCDPISEHNRLYWYRQTLGQGPEFLTYFQNEAQLEKSRLLSDRFSAERPKGSFSTLEIQRTEQGDSAMYLCASSLGRTAGRPNEQFFGPGTRLTVL.

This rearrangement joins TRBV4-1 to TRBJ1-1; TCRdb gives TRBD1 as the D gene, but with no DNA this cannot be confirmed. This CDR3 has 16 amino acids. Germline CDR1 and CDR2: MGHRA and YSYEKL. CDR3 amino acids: CASSLRQGARNTEAFF.

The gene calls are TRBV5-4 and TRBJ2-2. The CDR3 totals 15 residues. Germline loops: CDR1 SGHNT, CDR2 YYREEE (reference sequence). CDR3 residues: CASSLGQGYTGELFF.

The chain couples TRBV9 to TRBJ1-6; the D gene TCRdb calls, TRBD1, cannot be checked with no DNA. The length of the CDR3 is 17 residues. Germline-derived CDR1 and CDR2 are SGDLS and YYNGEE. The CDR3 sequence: CASSPTGGGSYNSPLHF.